This T cell receptor (beta chain) originates from a study of patients and donors after allogeneic stem cell transplantation. The germline V gene has CDR1 SNHLY and CDR2 FYNNEI. This CDR3 comprises 13 residues. Trimming stripped 4 bases from V and 4 bases from J, with 7 bases between. TCRdb called the RT-PCR reads again in MiXCR, with one record for every CDR3 protein. The sample has some 960,000 distinct CDR3 sequences; over 15% are singletons. This clonotype has only a few counts. Material: blood, either unsorted or a sorted T cell fraction (not recorded which). V usage is TRBV2 and J usage is TRBJ2-2; D not certain. The TCR was taken from a human donor who was either an allogeneic HSCT recipient or a stem cell or donor lymphocyte infusion donor (not recorded which). It is not recorded whose cells these are; they may come from a transplant donor. The CDR3 nucleotides are TGTGCCAGCAGTGCTGAGAGCACCGGGGAGCTGTTTTTT. This translates into CASSAESTGELFF.